A single sample is the source of the 32 T cell receptor beta chains below, sequenced in a study of blood T cells in healthy people across ages. Primers used in a second PCR of roughly 6 to 11 cycles were a sample-barcoded 5' primer and a J-beta primer mix. A single record per CDR3 protein comes from TCRdb applying MiXCR to the 5' RACE reads. The sample includes around 1,000,000 distinct CDR3 sequences, approximately 25% of them seen just once. Separately, the same data were catalogued under a study of T cells of mothers and their children.

What was sequenced was blood. The receptors shown here come from a girl aged 2 to 10 in good health.

The chain combines TRBV9 with TRBJ2-5, with D maybe TRBD2 (5 bases). The DNA end favors TRBJ2-7, so the J call may be wrong. Germline V gene data show CDR1 as SGDLS and CDR2 as YYNGEE. CDR3 length: 14 amino acids. Here the CDR3 reads CASSASRESYEQYF. In DNA form, the CDR3 reads TGTGCCAGCAGCGCCTCTAGGGAGTCCTACGAGCAGTACTTC.

The rearrangement uses TRBV20-1 and TRBJ2-3, with 7 bases aligning to TRBD2. CDR1 and CDR2 from the germline V gene are DFQATT and SNEGSKA (reference sequence). V shed 0 bases and J 2 bases; nucleotides not matched to a gene: 5. The CDR3 runs to 15 residues. In DNA, the CDR3 is TGCAGTGCTAGAGATCCGGGACTAAACACAGATACGCAGTATTTT. Translating gives CSARDPGLNTDTQYF.

This clonotype has only a few counts. The chain joins TRBV7-9 to TRBJ2-5, with no clear D. Germline lookup yields CDR1 SEHNR and CDR2 FQNEAQ (reference sequence). The CDR3 sequence is 13 residues long. Trimming took 4 bases from V and 5 from J, leaving 11 bases between them. DNA for the CDR3: TGTGCCAGCAGCTCGCAGAGTGAGGAGACCCAGTACTTC. As protein: CASSSQSEETQYF.

The CDR3 DNA follows: TGCAGTGCTAGAGACATGGCGTTTGATGAAAAACTGTTTTTT. This translates into CSARDMAFDEKLFF. The chain recombines TRBV20-1 with TRBJ1-4; no clear D. V gave up 0 bases and J gave up 6 bases, with 11 bases separating them. Germline V lookup: CDR1 DFQATT, CDR2 SNEGSKA (reference sequence). The CDR3 runs to 14 residues.

The rearrangement uses TRBV11-2 and TRBJ2-1; no clear D. Looked up from germline, CDR1 is SGHAT and CDR2 is FQNNGV. V lost 2 bases and J lost 6, with 5 bases in between. The CDR3 has 12 residues. In nucleotides, the CDR3 is TGTGCCAGCAGCTTAAGAGTCAATGAGCAGTTCTTC. Translation: CASSLRVNEQFF.

This clonotype was detected only a few times. The gene calls are TRBV5-6 and TRBJ1-2; D may be TRBD1 (5 bases). Trimming removed 0 bases from V and 4 bases from J, with 13 bases in between. CDR1 SGHDT and CDR2 YYEEEE come from the germline V gene. The length of the CDR3 is 15 residues. This CDR3 is CASSLGGFGSYGYTF. For the CDR3, the DNA is TGTGCCAGCAGCTTGGGGGGCTTCGGAAGCTATGGCTACACCTTC.

V gene TRBV3-1 combines with J gene TRBJ1-1; possibly TRBD1 for D (5 bases). The CDR3 length is 15 residues. Trimming took off 1 base at V and 1 base at J, with 10 bases between the two ends. Germline assignment: CDR1 LGHDT and CDR2 YNNKEL (reference sequence). Here the CDR3 reads CASSQGDVENTEAFF. For the CDR3, the DNA is TGTGCCAGCAGCCAAGGGGACGTCGAGAACACTGAAGCTTTCTTT.

The V call is TRBV29-1, the J call TRBJ2-5; 9 positions agree with TRBD1. The J call may be in error: the DNA end matches TRBJ2-1 better. The length of the CDR3 is 19 residues. CDR1 and CDR2 (germline): SQVTM, ANQGSEA. The CDR3 here is CSVDGWGQGSTALDNEQFF. CDR3 in DNA: TGCAGCGTTGATGGATGGGGACAGGGTAGTACCGCCTTGGATAATGAGCAGTTCTTC.

Only a few counts were recorded for this clonotype. The J gene is TRBJ2-7, the V gene TRBV7-2; D is undetermined. Between the trimmed V and J ends, which lost 1 base and 5 bases, there was a span of 9 bases. The germline gives CDR1 SGHTA, CDR2 FQGNSA. The CDR3 is made up of 13 amino acids. The CDR3 DNA reads as TGTGCCAGCAGCTTAGTTGAATCCCACGAGCAGTACTTC. Its protein product is CASSLVESHEQYF.

This chain links TRBV7-2 with TRBJ2-7, with a tentative D call TRBD1 (5 bases). Trimming left V 5 bases short and J 1 base short, with 15 bases between. Germline CDR1 SGHTA, CDR2 FQGNSA. There are 15 residues in the CDR3. The DNA for the CDR3 is TGTGCCAGCAGCCCCAGCTATAGGGGTTCCTACGAGCAGTACTTC. This codes for CASSPSYRGSYEQYF.

The chain joins TRBV6-5 to TRBJ1-1, with unresolved D. Per germline, CDR1 MNHEY and CDR2 SVGAGI. The CDR3 is 14 residues long. The germline V and J ends were trimmed by 5 bases and 1 base, with 11 bases remaining between them. CDR3 nucleotide sequence: TGTGCCAGCAGTCTAGATGTAAAGAACACTGAAGCTTTCTTT. Translated, it gives CASSLDVKNTEAFF.

This chain links TRBV6-2 or TRBV6-3 with TRBJ2-7; the match to TRBD2 covers 8 bases. J was trimmed by 6 bases and V by 4 bases; bases with no gene match: 5. This CDR3 spans 13 amino acids. CDR1 and CDR2 (germline): MNHEY, SVGEGT. CDR3 sequence reads: CASSSGLAIEQYF. Written as DNA, the CDR3 is TGTGCCAGCAGTTCAGGACTAGCCATCGAGCAGTACTTC.

This clonotype was counted a few times. The chain uses TRBV2 and TRBJ2-7; D call uncertain. CDR3 size: 12 residues. The germline gives CDR1 SNHLY, CDR2 FYNNEI. Trimming took 3 bases from V and 5 from J, leaving 8 bases between them. This CDR3 is CASSDWVNEQYF. Written as DNA, the CDR3 is TGTGCCAGCAGTGATTGGGTCAACGAGCAGTACTTC.

The rearrangement uses TRBV2 and TRBJ1-4; 7 positions agree with TRBD1. The CDR3 totals 15 residues. CDR1 and CDR2 from the germline V gene are SNHLY and FYNNEI. Germline trimming cut 5 bases from V and 6 bases from J; bases unmatched to any gene: 9. DNA for the CDR3: TGTGCCAGCAGTCCACAGGGGTCCCGACATGAAAAACTGTTTTTT. Residues: CASSPQGSRHEKLFF.

This clonotype was detected only a few times. The gene calls are TRBV6-6 and TRBJ1-5; a possible D gene is TRBD1 (6 bases). Germline CDR1 and CDR2: MNHNY and SVGAGI (reference sequence). V was trimmed by 5 bases and J by 5 bases, leaving 13 bases between them. This CDR3 comprises 14 residues. CDR3 in DNA: TGTGCCAGCAGTACCCAGGGGTTCGATCAGCCCCAGCATTTT. Translation: CASSTQGFDQPQHF.

V gene TRBV2 combines with J gene TRBJ2-5; 10 positions agree with TRBD2. The germline CDR1 and CDR2 sequences are SNHLY and FYNNEI. V lost 7 bases and J lost 1; bases outside the gene matches: 6. CDR3 size: 15 residues. CDR3 region: CASNSGGATQETQYF. CDR3 DNA: TGTGCCAGCAACAGCGGGGGGGCCACCCAAGAGACCCAGTACTTC.

This chain joins TRBV18 and TRBJ2-5; D remains unclear. Trimming pared 1 base from V and 5 bases from J, leaving 8 bases between. Germline lookup yields CDR1 KGHSH and CDR2 LQKENI. This CDR3 has 13 residues. The CDR3 coding sequence is TGTGCCAGCTCACCACTCCAGACCGAGACCCAGTACTTC. Its translation: CASSPLQTETQYF.

This clonotype was seen more than once but under ten times. The chain joins TRBV25-1 to TRBJ1-2, with D possibly being TRBD1 (5 bases). The CDR3 is made up of 11 amino acids. The V end lost 9 bases, the J end lost 8 bases, and 13 bases lay between the germline ends. Germline V gives CDR1 MGHDK, CDR2 SYGVNS. The CDR3 is CASGPEGGYTF. The CDR3 nucleotides are TGTGCCAGTGGGCCTGAGGGGGGCTACACCTTC.

J is TRBJ1-5 and V is TRBV7-8; a possible D gene is TRBD1 (6 bases). The CDR3 is 14 amino acids. CDR1 SGHVS and CDR2 FQNEAQ come from the germline V gene. V was cut by 4 bases and J by 4 bases, with 11 bases left in between. The CDR3 reads CASSSAQGNQPQHF. For the CDR3, the DNA is TGTGCCAGCAGCTCGGCTCAGGGGAATCAGCCCCAGCATTTT.

CDR3: CASSQDGTGVDTQYF. The CDR3 bases are TGCGCCAGCAGCCAAGATGGCACAGGCGTAGATACGCAGTATTTT. V is TRBV4-3 and J is TRBJ2-3, with D perhaps TRBD1 (5 bases). Germline V gives CDR1 LGHNA, CDR2 YSLEER. The CDR3 runs 15 residues. The V and J ends lost 0 bases and 5 bases respectively, with 12 bases between them.

In its sample, this clonotype was seen a few times. The chain is built from TRBV7-9 and TRBJ2-7; D may be TRBD1 (6 bases). Trimming stripped 3 bases from V and 6 bases from J, with 9 bases between. CDR1 is SEHNR, CDR2 FQNEAQ, per germline (reference sequence). The CDR3 consists of 12 residues. CDR3 sequence: CASSFGTSEQYF. As DNA, the CDR3 is TGTGCCAGCAGCTTTGGGACATCCGAGCAGTACTTC.

This clonotype was picked up a small number of times. This chain links TRBV29-1 with TRBJ2-5; the D gene is possibly TRBD1 (6 bases). The J call may be in error: the DNA end matches TRBJ2-7 better. This CDR3 comprises 12 residues. The V gene's germline CDR1 is SQVTM and CDR2 ANQGSEA. The DNA for the CDR3 is TGCAGCGCTACGGGGACATTCTCCGAGCAGTACTTC. It is translated as CSATGTFSEQYF.

The chain is built from TRBV24-1 and TRBJ1-2; D is perhaps TRBD1 (6 bases). The CDR3 runs to 14 residues. V was cut by 4 bases and J by 5 bases, with 13 bases left in between. CDR1 is KGHDR and CDR2 is SFDVKD in the germline V gene. The DNA for the CDR3 is TGTGCCACCAGTGAGTCAGGGGATCCTTATGGCTACACCTTC. Translating it yields CATSESGDPYGYTF.

The chain recombines TRBV6-5 with TRBJ2-1; no firm D call. The CDR3 covers 15 residues. CDR1 and CDR2 from the germline V gene are MNHEY and SVGAGI. V dropped 3 bases and J dropped 0 bases, with 9 bases sitting between them. CDR3 amino acids: CASSYDESSYNEQFF. DNA of the CDR3: TGTGCCAGCAGTTATGACGAGAGCTCCTACAATGAGCAGTTCTTC.

The rearrangement uses TRBV5-1 and TRBJ1-1; D perhaps matches TRBD1 (5 bases). The CDR3 is 17 residues long. Germline loops: CDR1 SGHRS, CDR2 YFSETQ. Trimming removed 6 bases at V and 1 base at J, with 22 bases between. The CDR3 protein is CASTLGFLGQSNTEAFF. In nucleotides, the CDR3 is TGCGCCAGCACTCTGGGTTTTTTGGGGCAATCGAACACTGAAGCTTTCTTT. Supplemented by reference TRBV5-1 and TRBJ1-1, the full variable domain reads KAGVTQTPRYLIKTRGQQVTLSCSPISGHRSVSWYQQTPGQGLQFLFEYFSETQRNKGNFPGRFSGRQFSNSRSEMNVSTLELGDSALYLCASTLGFLGQSNTEAFFGQGTRLTVV.

About this clonotype itself: The CDR3 end shows no conserved phenylalanine or tryptophan, and so a read error is likely. This CDR3 is CASSPSTGTGGSEQFL. DNA for the CDR3: TGTGCCAGCAGCCCCTCAACCGGGACAGGGGGCTCTGAGCAGTTCCTC. The V and J genes are TRBV4-2 and TRBJ2-1; 12 positions match TRBD1. The junction had 10 bases not matched to a gene; V was cut back by 4 bases and J by 9 bases. The CDR3 has 16 residues. CDR1 LGHNA and CDR2 YNFKEQ come from the germline V gene.

The chain has TRBV4-2 and TRBJ1-4; D unresolved. The V gene lost 0 bases and the J gene lost 2 bases, with 19 bases spanning the gap. CDR3 length: 19 amino acids. Germline assignment: CDR1 LGHNA and CDR2 YNFKEQ. The CDR3 here is CASSQEPVLTPHTNEKLFF. In nucleotides, the CDR3 is TGTGCCAGCAGCCAAGAACCAGTGTTGACCCCCCACACTAATGAAAAACTGTTTTTT.

This sequence joins TRBV28 and TRBJ2-5; 8 bases are shared with TRBD2. The J call may not be correct, given that the DNA end is closer to TRBJ2-1. Germline V lookup: CDR1 MDHEN, CDR2 SYDVKM. The CDR3 has 16 residues. The CDR3 coding sequence is TGTGCCAGCAGTTTATGGGGTAGCGGGATGTACAATGAGCAGTTCTTC. Translated: CASSLWGSGMYNEQFF.

This clonotype has a handful of counts. V usage is TRBV5-1 and J usage is TRBJ1-1; D is unclear. V lost 5 bases and J 10 bases, leaving 18 bases between the germline ends. From germline, CDR1 is SGHRS and CDR2 YFSETQ. This CDR3 has 13 amino acids. The CDR3 sequence: CASRLDPGGVAFF. Here the CDR3 DNA reads TGCGCCAGCAGACTCGACCCGGGAGGTGTAGCTTTCTTT.

To note about this clonotype: In this CDR3 the conserved last residue, phenylalanine or tryptophan, is missing, so a read error is likely. The gene calls are TRBV6-5 and TRBJ1-1; D may be TRBD1 (5 bases). This CDR3 spans 12 amino acids. Trimming took off 5 bases at V and 8 bases at J, with 12 bases between the two ends. Germline-derived CDR1 and CDR2 are MNHEY and SVGAGI. The CDR3 coding sequence is TGTGCCAGCAGTCCCGGGGCTATAGAAGCTTTCTCT. This gives the protein CASSPGAIEAFS.

The V gene is TRBV7-9, the J gene TRBJ1-1, with D hard to call. Trimming removed 2 bases from V and 6 bases from J, with 13 bases in between. The CDR3 has 14 amino acids. CDR1 is SEHNR, CDR2 FQNEAQ, per germline (reference sequence). CDR3 DNA sequence: TGTGCCAGCAGCTTAAGGGTGCAGGACGCTGAAGCTTTCTTT. Translation gives CASSLRVQDAEAFF.

This clonotype was seen more than once but under ten times. The V gene is TRBV7-2, the J gene TRBJ2-5; TRBD2 matches 15 bases. The J call is in doubt because the DNA end fits TRBJ2-7 better. Per germline, CDR1 SGHTA and CDR2 FQGNSA. The CDR3 is made up of 16 amino acids. The CDR3 DNA sequence: TGTGCCAGCAGCTTGGGACTAGCGGGAGGATTCTACGAGCAGTACTTC. This gives the protein CASSLGLAGGFYEQYF.